This T cell receptor beta chain came from a study of tissue T cells after allogeneic stem cell transplantation. To note about this clone: Antigen: not known. The listed genes are named as in mouse. The read is 1 residue too short to cover the CDR3 end, so that end is filled in from the germline J gene.

Sequencing of TCRbeta CDR3 at survey depth gave sequences and template counts. The assay was immunoSEQ multiplex PCR, and TCRdb's table has in-frame clones only and misses some. The table lists about 17,000 clones, 55% to 75% of them singletons. Study-level findings and limits: Anatomically similar tissues had similar TCR repertoires within each patient. Limitations included a small, clinically heterogeneous cohort and limited sampling depth. Alloreactivity or antigen specificity of tissue TCRs was not determined; some clones might be host cells.

Germline V gene lookup returns CDR1 NNHNN and CDR2 SYGAGS (reference sequence). This CDR3 has 15 residues. Trimming pared 5 bases from V and 5 bases from J, leaving 16 bases between. Sequencing was done on a sample of spleen. This clonotype was sampled from a female BALB/c mouse in good health. Mouse strain MHC haplotype: H2-d. V gene TRBV13-2 combines with J gene TRBJ1-4, with D possibly TRBD1 on 6 matching bases. The CDR3 DNA, read in part, is TGTGCCAGCGGGGTGCCGGGACAATTTAACGAAAGATTATTT. It encodes CASGVPGQFNERLF. The whole CDR3 protein is CASGVPGQFNERLFF.